The 17 T cell receptor beta chains below were found in one sample sequenced in a study of cytomegalovirus exposure and HLA in healthy donors. Amplification used 60 Vbeta primers and 13 Jbeta primers. TCRdb keeps only in-frame clones here, not all; method: immunoSEQ multiplex PCR. The data hold under 150,000 clones, with 60% to 80% observed a single time. The material sequenced was PBMCs. The receptor source for this set is a male donor in good health and CMV-seronegative.

This clone has just one count. The same CDR3 can be traced to other DNA sequences in this sample. This chain uses TRBV18 with TRBJ2-3; D might be TRBD1 (5 bases). This CDR3 spans 13 amino acids. CDR1 KGHSH and CDR2 LQKENI come from the germline V gene. Trimming left V 0 bases short and J 4 bases short, with 5 bases between. For the CDR3, the DNA is TGTGCCAGCTCACCACCAGGGGCAGATACGCAGTATTTT. Protein sequence: CASSPPGADTQYF.

The chain is built from TRBV10-3 and TRBJ1-6, with TRBD1 matching 7 bases. Germline lookup yields CDR1 ENHRY and CDR2 SYGVKD. The V and J ends lost 3 bases and 3 bases, in that order; junction bases with no gene match: 11. This CDR3 is 18 amino acids long. The CDR3 nucleotides are TGTGCCATCAGTGACCAACAGGGGTCGGCGCTCTATAATTCACCCCTCCACTTT. Protein sequence: CAISDQQGSALYNSPLHF.

The V and J genes are TRBV6-5 and TRBJ1-1; 7 nucleotides agree with TRBD1. The J segment lost 5 bases and the V segment lost 2 bases, leaving 5 bases of the junction unmatched. CDR1 MNHEY and CDR2 SVGAGI come from the germline V gene. The CDR3 runs 14 residues. The DNA of the CDR3 is TGTGCCAGCAGTTACGAGGGGGCAGGGACTGAAGCTTTCTTT. Translated, it gives CASSYEGAGTEAFF.

The J gene is TRBJ1-3, the V gene TRBV23-1, with TRBD1 matching 7 bases. TRBV23-1 is noted as an ORF with a role that remains uncertain. V gave up 0 bases and J gave up 8 bases; unmatched junction bases: 13. The CDR3 loop spans 17 amino acids. The DNA for the CDR3 is TGCGCCAGCAGTCAATCGAGGGTAGGGGGCGCAGAGGACACCATATATTTT. Translating it yields CASSQSRVGGAEDTIYF.

This chain joins TRBV4-2 and TRBJ1-1; D is undetermined. V lost 1 base and J 3 bases, leaving 6 bases between the germline ends. Germline-derived CDR1 and CDR2 are LGHNA and YNFKEQ. The CDR3 extends over 13 amino acids. CDR3 sequence (DNA): TGTGCCAGCAGCCAAGGGTCGGACACTGAAGCTTTCTTT. Protein product: CASSQGSDTEAFF.

The chain has TRBV27 and TRBJ2-1; no firm D call. Germline assignment: CDR1 MNHEY and CDR2 SMNVEV (reference sequence). V lost 5 bases, J lost 6 bases, and 11 bases lay in between. The CDR3 contains 13 residues. The CDR3 spells CASSPGFSNEQFF. CDR3 coding DNA: TGTGCCAGCAGTCCGGGTTTCAGCAATGAGCAGTTCTTC.

V is TRBV6-5 and J is TRBJ1-1, with D possibly matching TRBD1 (5 bases). Germline assignment: CDR1 MNHEY and CDR2 SVGAGI. The CDR3 contains 13 residues. Deletions cut 6 bases from V and 3 bases from J, with 11 bases between. In DNA, the CDR3 is TGTGCCAGCAGCCAGACAGAGGACACTGAAGCTTTCTTT. This translates into CASSQTEDTEAFF.

The chain carries TRBV6-5 and TRBJ1-2; D unresolved. V shed 7 bases and J shed 6 bases, with 12 bases lying between them. The CDR3 totals 12 residues. Germline CDR1 and CDR2: MNHEY and SVGAGI. CDR3 region: CASNSWADGYTF. The CDR3 DNA reads TGTGCCAGCAACAGTTGGGCAGATGGCTACACCTTC.

The chain recombines TRBV6-5 with TRBJ1-3, with TRBD1 matching over 10 bases. This CDR3 is built from 15 residues. Unmatched junction bases numbered 1, after V lost 2 bases and J lost 3 bases. From germline, CDR1 is MNHEY and CDR2 SVGAGI. This chain's CDR3 is CASSYGTGVGNTIYF. The CDR3 DNA reads TGTGCCAGCAGTTACGGGACAGGGGTTGGAAACACCATATATTTT.

The rearrangement joins TRBV7-3 to TRBJ2-3; perhaps TRBD1 as D (5 bases). Germline V gene sequence: CDR1 SGHTA, CDR2 FQGTGA. V was clipped by 10 bases and J by 2 bases, with 16 bases between them. This CDR3 is built from 14 residues. DNA for the CDR3: TGTGCCACCCTGACAGTAATTAACACAGATACGCAGTATTTT. Its protein is CATLTVINTDTQYF.

The chain carries TRBV6-6 and TRBJ1-5; D unclear. Trimming shortened V by 6 bases and J by 1 base, and 13 bases separated the two germline ends. Germline V CDR1 and CDR2: MNHNY, SVGAGI (reference sequence). The CDR3 spans 15 residues. The CDR3 DNA follows: TGTGCCAGCAGCCCTATATCGGGGAGCAATCAGCCCCAGCATTTT. Protein sequence: CASSPISGSNQPQHF.

The chain links TRBV25-1 to TRBJ1-2; a possible D gene is TRBD1 (5 bases). The V end was cut by 3 bases, the J end by 4 bases, with 15 bases between. Germline assignment: CDR1 MGHDK and CDR2 SYGVNS. CDR3 length: 15 residues. The CDR3 region has the DNA TGTGCCAGCAGTGAGTCAGGGAGGGTGAGCTATGGCTACACCTTC. Protein sequence: CASSESGRVSYGYTF.

V is TRBV19 and J is TRBJ1-1, with D perhaps matching TRBD1 (5 bases). CDR1 is LNHDA and CDR2 is SQIVND in the germline V gene (reference sequence). Trimming removed 7 bases from V and 2 bases from J, with 11 bases in between. The CDR3 has 13 amino acids. CDR3 residues: CASIARVNTEAFF. For the CDR3, the DNA is TGTGCCAGTATCGCCAGGGTTAACACTGAAGCTTTCTTT.

Judged by abundance, this clone is medium-sized (0.01 to 0.1%). The chain has TRBV13 and TRBJ1-3; D unclear. CDR1 and CDR2 from the germline V gene are PRHDT and FYEKMQ (reference sequence). V was clipped by 2 bases and J by 0 bases, with 8 bases between them. This CDR3 is built from 15 residues. The CDR3 DNA reads as TGTGCCAGCAGCTTATTCAGTCGCTCTGGAAACACCATATATTTT. Residues: CASSLFSRSGNTIYF.

The chain joins TRBV7-2 to TRBJ1-2; no clear D. V was cut by 1 base and J by 4 bases, with 10 bases left in between. Germline CDR1 reads SGHTA; CDR2 reads FQGNSA. This CDR3 spans 14 amino acids. The CDR3 bases are TGTGCCAGCAGCTTAGATACGGTCGGCTATGGCTACACCTTC. It translates to CASSLDTVGYGYTF.

This chain links TRBV30 with TRBJ1-2; unclear D gene. V lost 0 bases, J lost 4 bases, and 15 bases lay in between. Germline CDR1 and CDR2: GTSNPN and SVGIG (reference sequence). The CDR3 is 15 residues long. The CDR3 reads CAWSVILGKAYGYTF. CDR3 coding DNA: TGTGCCTGGAGTGTAATACTCGGGAAAGCCTATGGCTACACCTTC.

The DNA of the CDR3 is TGTGCCAGCTCACCCTCGGGGGACGAGCAGTACTTC. This codes for CASSPSGDEQYF. The chain links TRBV18 to TRBJ2-7, with D possibly matching TRBD2 (6 bases). CDR3 size: 12 residues. V was cut by 3 bases and J by 5 bases, with 8 bases left in between. CDR1 KGHSH and CDR2 LQKENI come from the germline V gene.